What follows is one T cell receptor (beta chain) and its context. Its antigen is not known. These data belong to a study of T-cell reconstitution after alpha-beta-depleted transplantation in children. General study results and limits: Where some patients showed high TCRbeta diversity at day 60, it came from recipient T cells and thymic progenitors that had survived. T-cell numbers and diversity one year post-transplant derived largely from freshly generated T cells. In patients about two months after transplant, alpha-beta T cells reportedly arose from several hundred expanded graft clones.

It was with unique molecular identifiers that the TCRbeta library was prepared. TCRdb used MiXCR to reprocess the PCR reads, holding one entry per CDR3 protein. The table has around 700,000 distinct CDR3 sequences, around 13% seen once. There are 15 residues in the CDR3. Germline assignment: CDR1 SGHRS and CDR2 YFSETQ. Germline trimming cut 0 bases from V and 4 bases from J; bases unmatched to any gene: 4. The specimen was PBMCs, collected before TCRalphabeta/CD19-depleted stem cell transplant. V is TRBV5-1 and J is TRBJ2-7; 10 bases align to TRBD2. This clonotype was sampled from a girl under 10 years old with congenital amegakaryocytic thrombocytopenia, due to receive a stem cell transplant. CDR3 coding DNA: TGCGCCAGCAGCTTGGGTAGCGGGAGGCAGTACGAGCAGTACTTC. It encodes CASSLGSGRQYEQYF.